These 13 T cell receptor beta chains share one sample of origin, sequenced in a study. One entry per CDR3 protein results from TCRdb running MiXCR on the RT-PCR reads. The table records hundreds of thousands of distinct CDR3 sequences, around 14% of them present only once. The specimen was memory CD4+ T cells from blood. The receptors stem from a female donor in good health, serving as a healthy control.

This rearrangement joins TRBV27 to TRBJ2-1; 7 bases map to TRBD1. This CDR3 contains 16 residues. V lost 0 bases, J lost 10 bases, and 12 bases stayed unmatched. From germline, CDR1 is MNHEY and CDR2 SMNVEV (reference sequence). The CDR3 reads CASSLSFGRGGGEQFF. The CDR3 DNA is TGTGCCAGCAGTTTATCGTTCGGGCGAGGGGGCGGGGAGCAGTTCTTC.

The J gene is TRBJ1-1, the V gene TRBV20-1; D is uncertain. The CDR3 length is 13 residues. The V gene's germline CDR1 is DFQATT and CDR2 SNEGSKA (reference sequence). The V gene lost 5 bases and the J gene lost 4 bases, with 14 bases spanning the gap. CDR3 residues: CSAGRHGTTEAFF. The CDR3 bases are TGCAGTGCTGGAAGACATGGAACCACTGAAGCTTTCTTT.

This clonotype came up a few times. This chain connects TRBV6-2 or TRBV6-3 to TRBJ2-5; D is perhaps TRBD1 (5 bases). Per germline, CDR1 MNHEY and CDR2 SVGEGT. V dropped 2 bases and J dropped 2 bases, with 6 bases sitting between them. There are 13 residues in the CDR3. This chain's CDR3 is CASSYQGQETQYF. In nucleotides, the CDR3 is TGTGCCAGCAGTTACCAGGGTCAAGAGACCCAGTACTTC.

The J gene is TRBJ2-7, the V gene TRBV20-1; TRBD2 agrees at 11 bases. CDR3 length: 15 residues. Germline V gene sequence: CDR1 DFQATT, CDR2 SNEGSKA (reference sequence). J gave up 0 bases and V 1 base, and 2 bases lay outside the gene matches. The CDR3 loop reads CSARAGLADSYEQYF. Here the CDR3 DNA reads TGCAGTGCTAGAGCGGGACTAGCGGACTCCTACGAGCAGTACTTC.

CDR3 nucleotide sequence: TGTGCCAGCAGTGAAATGTGGGGGGCTGGGGGCAATCAGCCCCAGCATTTT. Translation: CASSEMWGAGGNQPQHF. The rearrangement uses TRBV6-1 and TRBJ1-5; TRBD1 might be the D (6 bases). Between the trimmed V and J ends, which lost 2 bases and 2 bases, there was a span of 16 bases. The CDR3 has 17 residues. Germline assignment: CDR1 MNHNS and CDR2 SASEGT.

This clonotype was counted at least ten times. The chain carries TRBV7-2 and TRBJ2-1, with 13 bases fitting TRBD2. This CDR3 has 15 residues. After removal of 5 bases from V and 9 bases from J, the junction contained 7 bases not matched to a gene. Germline values: CDR1 SGHTA, CDR2 FQGNSA. The CDR3 reads CASSGLAGVGGEQFF. The CDR3 region has the DNA TGTGCCAGCAGCGGACTAGCGGGAGTCGGGGGTGAGCAGTTCTTC.

The chain has TRBV9 and TRBJ1-6; D remains ambiguous. CDR1 is SGDLS, CDR2 YYNGEE, per germline. Between the trimmed V and J ends, which lost 2 bases and 6 bases, there was a span of 12 bases. This CDR3 is 15 amino acids long. CDR3 protein: CASSVHSKANSPLHF. The CDR3 nucleotides read TGTGCCAGCAGCGTCCACAGTAAAGCTAATTCACCCCTCCACTTT.

This clonotype was seen only a few times. The chain couples TRBV7-2 to TRBJ1-2; D is perhaps TRBD1 (5 bases). The CDR3 has 14 amino acids. Germline loops: CDR1 SGHTA, CDR2 FQGNSA. V was shortened by 7 bases and J by 4 bases, with 16 bases between the two germline ends. CDR3 bases: TGTGCCAGCATGTTAGTTACAGGCGGCTATGGCTACACCTTC. It codes for CASMLVTGGYGYTF.

The sample holds a few counts of this clonotype. This chain connects TRBV7-3 to TRBJ1-5, with 9 nucleotides matching TRBD1. This CDR3 has 18 residues. Per the germline V gene, CDR1 is SGHTA and CDR2 is FQGTGA. With V trimmed by 1 base and J by 0 bases, 7 bases remained unmatched. The CDR3, as DNA: TGTGCCAGCAGCTTAATCGTACGGACAGGGGATAGCAATCAGCCCCAGCATTTT. Protein: CASSLIVRTGDSNQPQHF.

This clonotype was detected many times. This chain links TRBV7-2 with TRBJ2-5, with a tentative D call TRBD1 (6 bases). The germline V and J ends were trimmed by 6 bases and 2 bases, with 10 bases remaining between them. CDR3 size: 13 residues. Germline assignment: CDR1 SGHTA and CDR2 FQGNSA. The CDR3 nucleotides read TGTGCCAGCAGACAGGGTTCGCAAGAGACCCAGTACTTC. It translates to CASRQGSQETQYF.

This clonotype showed up many times. The V gene is TRBV6-5, the J gene TRBJ2-1, with D unresolved. The germline CDR1 and CDR2 sequences are MNHEY and SVGAGI. V lost 6 bases, J lost 9 bases, and 21 bases lay in between. The CDR3 extends over 15 amino acids. CDR3 region: CASRIGSGFSGEQFF. CDR3 in DNA: TGTGCCAGCAGAATCGGCTCTGGGTTCTCCGGTGAGCAGTTCTTC.

As regards this clonotype: A clone one base away is much larger, so this may be a read error. This chain joins TRBV4-2 and TRBJ2-3; 10 positions match TRBD2. The CDR3 length is 18 residues. The germline CDR1 and CDR2 sequences are LGHNA and YNFKEQ. The J segment lost 5 bases and the V segment lost 3 bases, leaving 14 bases of the junction unmatched. CDR3 residues: CASSHAFGGGLAIDTQYF. CDR3 DNA: TGTGCCAGCAGCCATGCCTTCGGGGGGGGACTAGCGATAGATACGCAGTATTTT.

CDR3 bases: TGTGCCACCAGCAGATGGGGGGGGACTTTGGGCAATGAGCAGTTCTTC. It translates to CATSRWGGTLGNEQFF. The chain uses TRBV15 and TRBJ2-1; 7 bases line up with TRBD2. CDR3 length equals 16 residues. Germline-derived CDR1 and CDR2 are LNHNV and YYDKDF (reference sequence). V shed 2 bases, J shed 6 bases, and the junction held 10 bases outside the gene matches.